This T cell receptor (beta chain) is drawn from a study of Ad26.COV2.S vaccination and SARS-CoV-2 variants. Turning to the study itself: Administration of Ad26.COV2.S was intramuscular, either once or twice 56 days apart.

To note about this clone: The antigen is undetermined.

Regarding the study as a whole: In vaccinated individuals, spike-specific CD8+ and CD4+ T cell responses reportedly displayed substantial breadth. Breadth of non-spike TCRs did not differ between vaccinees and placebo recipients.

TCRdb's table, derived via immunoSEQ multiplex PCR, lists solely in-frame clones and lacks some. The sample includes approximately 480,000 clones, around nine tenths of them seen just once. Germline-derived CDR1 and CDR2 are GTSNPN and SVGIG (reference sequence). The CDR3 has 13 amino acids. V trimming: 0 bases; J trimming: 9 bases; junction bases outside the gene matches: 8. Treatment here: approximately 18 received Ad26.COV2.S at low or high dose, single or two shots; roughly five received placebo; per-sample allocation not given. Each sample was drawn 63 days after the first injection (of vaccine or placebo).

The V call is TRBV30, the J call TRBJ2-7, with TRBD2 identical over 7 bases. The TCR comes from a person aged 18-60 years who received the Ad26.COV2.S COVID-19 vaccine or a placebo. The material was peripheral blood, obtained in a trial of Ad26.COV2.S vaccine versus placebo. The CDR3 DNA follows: TGTGCCTGGAGTGTTCGGAGGGAGGGTAGGCAGTACTTC. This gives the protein CAWSVRREGRQYF.